This TCR beta chain was found in a study of CD8+ T cells in alopecia areata. Described treatment: oral pan-JAK inhibitor, 5-10 mg twice daily. PBMCs, the starting material, were the source of sorted CD4+ and CD8+ T cells. The germline gives CDR1 SGHTA, CDR2 FQGNSA. CDR3 size: 16 residues. Unmatched junction bases numbered 8, after V lost 5 bases and J lost 4 bases. To note about this clone: Its target is unknown.

cDNA prepared by RNA extraction and subsequent reverse transcription served as the template for sequencing. Sequencing used immunoSEQ multiplex PCR; TCRdb keeps in-frame clones, though not all of them. The repertoire holds fewer than 250,000 clones, with roughly two fifths as singletons. General study points: Sequenced scalp T cells also include alphabeta T cells resident in normal skin.

The sample was CD4+ T cells sorted from blood, taken at approximately week 36, from a patient treated with tofacitinib. J is TRBJ2-1 and V is TRBV7-2, with TRBD2 matching 10 bases. This receptor was obtained from a human donor with alopecia areata. In nucleotides, the CDR3 is TGTGCCAGCAGCCTCTCTAGCGGGAGAATATACAATGAGCAGTTCTTC. Translation: CASSLSSGRIYNEQFF.